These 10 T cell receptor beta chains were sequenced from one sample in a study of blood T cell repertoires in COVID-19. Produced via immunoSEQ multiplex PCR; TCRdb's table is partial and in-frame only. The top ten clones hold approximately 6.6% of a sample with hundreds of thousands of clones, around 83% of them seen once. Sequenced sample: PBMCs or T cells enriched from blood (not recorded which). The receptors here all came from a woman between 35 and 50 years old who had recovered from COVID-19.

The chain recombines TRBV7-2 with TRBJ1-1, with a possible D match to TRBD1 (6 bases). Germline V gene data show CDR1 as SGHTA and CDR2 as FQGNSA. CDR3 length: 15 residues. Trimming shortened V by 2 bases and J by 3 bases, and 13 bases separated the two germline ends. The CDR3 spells CASSLNGGLDTEAFF. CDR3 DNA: TGTGCCAGCAGCTTAAATGGGGGCTTGGACACTGAAGCTTTCTTT.

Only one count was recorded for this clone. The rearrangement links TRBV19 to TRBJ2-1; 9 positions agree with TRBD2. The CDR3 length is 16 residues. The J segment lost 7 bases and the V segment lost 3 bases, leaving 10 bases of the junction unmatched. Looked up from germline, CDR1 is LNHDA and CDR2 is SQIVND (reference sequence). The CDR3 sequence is CASSIIGGRASNEQFF. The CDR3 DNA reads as TGTGCCAGTAGTATCATCGGCGGGAGGGCCTCAAATGAGCAGTTCTTC. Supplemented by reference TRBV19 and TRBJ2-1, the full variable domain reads DGGITQSPKYLFRKEGQNVTLSCEQNLNHDAMYWYRQDPGQGLRLIYYSQIVNDFQKGDIAEGYSVSREKKESFPLTVTSAQKNPTAFYLCASSIIGGRASNEQFFGPGTRLTVL.

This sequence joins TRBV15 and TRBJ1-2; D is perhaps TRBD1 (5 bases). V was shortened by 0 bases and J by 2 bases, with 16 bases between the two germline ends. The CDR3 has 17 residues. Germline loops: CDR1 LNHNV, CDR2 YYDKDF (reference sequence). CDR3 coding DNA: TGTGCCACCAGCAGAGAACCAGGGCGGGGGATAAACTATGGCTACACCTTC. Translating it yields CATSREPGRGINYGYTF.

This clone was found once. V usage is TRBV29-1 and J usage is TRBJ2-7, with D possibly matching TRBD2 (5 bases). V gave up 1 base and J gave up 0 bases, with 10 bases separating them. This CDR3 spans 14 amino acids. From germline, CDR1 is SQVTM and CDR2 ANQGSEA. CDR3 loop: CSVEGTPSSYEQYF. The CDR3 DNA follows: TGCAGCGTTGAAGGGACTCCGAGCTCCTACGAGCAGTACTTC.

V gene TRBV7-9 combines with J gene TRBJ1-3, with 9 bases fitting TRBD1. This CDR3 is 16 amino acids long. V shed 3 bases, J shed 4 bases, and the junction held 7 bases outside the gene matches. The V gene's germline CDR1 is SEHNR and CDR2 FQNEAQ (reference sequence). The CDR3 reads CASSLRQGVVGNTIYF. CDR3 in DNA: TGTGCCAGCAGCTTGCGACAGGGGGTGGTAGGAAACACCATATATTTT.

CDR3 DNA sequence: TGTGCCAGCAGCCTGTCCCCTGAGCAGTTCTTC. It codes for CASSLSPEQFF. This chain joins TRBV7-9 and TRBJ2-1; D is unresolved. This CDR3 has 11 amino acids. The germline V gene encodes CDR1 SEHNR and CDR2 FQNEAQ (reference sequence). Trimming took off 5 bases at V and 9 bases at J, with 8 bases between the two ends.

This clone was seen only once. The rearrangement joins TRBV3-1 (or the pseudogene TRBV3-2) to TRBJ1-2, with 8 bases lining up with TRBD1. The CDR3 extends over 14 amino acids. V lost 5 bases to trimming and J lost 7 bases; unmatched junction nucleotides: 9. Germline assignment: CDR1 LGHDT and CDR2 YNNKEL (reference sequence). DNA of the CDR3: TGTGCCAGCAGCATCGGGACAGGCTTGGGTGGCTACACCTTC. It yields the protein CASSIGTGLGGYTF.

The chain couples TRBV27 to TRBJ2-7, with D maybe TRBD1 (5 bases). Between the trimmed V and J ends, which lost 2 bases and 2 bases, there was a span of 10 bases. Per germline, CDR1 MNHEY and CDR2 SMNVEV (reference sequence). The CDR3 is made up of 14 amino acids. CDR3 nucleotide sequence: TGTGCCAGCAGTTTAGGGCAGGGCCCCTACGAGCAGTACTTC. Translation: CASSLGQGPYEQYF.

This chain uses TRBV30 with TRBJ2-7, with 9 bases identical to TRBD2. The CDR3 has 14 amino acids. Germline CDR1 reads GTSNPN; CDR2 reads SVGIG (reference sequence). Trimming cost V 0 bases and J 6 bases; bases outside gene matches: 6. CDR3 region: CAWSVGLAGTEQYF. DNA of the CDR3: TGTGCCTGGAGTGTAGGTCTAGCGGGAACCGAGCAGTACTTC. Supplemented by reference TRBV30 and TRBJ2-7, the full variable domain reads SQTIHQWPATLVQPVGSPLSLECTVEGTSNPNLYWYRQAAGRGLQLLFYSVGIGQISSEVPQNLSASRPQDRQFILSSKKLLLSDSGFYLCAWSVGLAGTEQYFGPGTRLTVT.

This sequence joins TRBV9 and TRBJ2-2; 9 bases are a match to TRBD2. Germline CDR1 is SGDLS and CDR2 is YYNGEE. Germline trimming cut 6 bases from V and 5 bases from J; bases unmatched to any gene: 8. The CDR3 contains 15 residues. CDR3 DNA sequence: TGTGCCAGCAACCCGTCTGCGGGAGGGACCGGGGAGCTGTTTTTT. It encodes CASNPSAGGTGELFF.